The following is a T cell receptor (beta chain) sequence with its context. The sample belongs to a study of CD8+CD57+ T cells in acquired aplastic anemia. The overall study: Across the sorted CD4+ and CD8+ cells, DNA amounts averaged about 3.2 ug.

The CDR3 is 13 amino acids. Germline V gene lookup returns CDR1 SGHNT and CDR2 YENEEA. The germline V and J ends were trimmed by 3 bases and 8 bases, with 10 bases remaining between them. Individuals selected for sequencing had exhibited CD8+CD57+ cell expansion on flow cytometry. The study sampled blood from patients who had received no therapy. TCR beta VDJ and CDR3 profiling used genomic DNA as template. TCRdb analysed the reads with MiXCR anew, one entry per CDR3 protein. Here the sample spans 400,000 to 600,000 distinct CDR3 sequences, approximately 32% being singletons. Sequencing was performed on sorted CD4+, CD8+, or CD8+CD57+ T cells (not recorded which) from PBMCs. The chain employs TRBV11-3 and TRBJ1-4, with a possible D match to TRBD1 (5 bases). The sequence was collected from a human donor with aplastic anemia. The CDR3, as DNA: TGTGCCAGCAGCTTTCAGCAGGGAGAAAAACTGTTTTTT. Translated, it gives CASSFQQGEKLFF.